This TCR beta chain was recovered during a study of identical twins. This clonotype was detected a few times. Antigen unknown. There were only healthy Caucasians among the donors. With template switching, a universal primer site was added, and the cDNA carried unique molecular identifiers. MiXCR, applied by TCRdb to the 5' RACE reads, yields one record per CDR3 protein. The sample consists of 550,000 to 700,000 distinct CDR3 sequences, 9.5% to 10% of them appearing once. Study conclusions and caveats: There were fewer insertions in abundant cord blood beta clonotypes, but memory repertoires showed no such pattern.

These data also formed part of another study, on yellow fever vaccine responses in identical twins. Per that study: Twins' vaccine T cell responses reportedly seemed partly convergent and partly personalized.

The sample was PBMCs. The receptor comes from a woman aged 18-29 years in good health.

The CDR3 loop is CASSYIVDEQFF. Here the CDR3 DNA reads TGTGCCAGCAGTTACATAGTTGATGAGCAGTTCTTC. This rearrangement joins TRBV6-2 or TRBV6-3 to TRBJ2-1; D not certain. CDR1 is MNHEY and CDR2 is SVGEGT in the germline V gene. V lost 2 bases to trimming and J lost 8 bases, with 7 bases between them. The CDR3 contains 12 residues.